The T cell receptor (beta chain) described here comes from a study of blood T cell repertoires in COVID-19. Study background: The United States, Italy and Spain were the sources of the acute and convalescent COVID-19 samples. From T cells, B-cell-depleted T cells, or PBMCs came the material, which was cDNA or gDNA.

Assay: immunoSEQ multiplex PCR; the TCRdb copy retains only in-frame clones and omits some. Of approximately 270,000 clones listed, over 75% are singletons. The trim removed 5 bases at V and 3 bases at J, leaving 6 bases unmatched. The CDR3 extends over 15 amino acids. Germline values: CDR1 SEHNR, CDR2 FQNEAQ (reference sequence). Sequencing was performed on PBMCs or T cells enriched from blood (not recorded which). V usage is TRBV7-9 and J usage is TRBJ2-7, with 11 bases identical to TRBD2. The clonotype was recovered from a woman between 45 and 65 years old who had recovered from COVID-19. CDR3 nucleotides: TGTGCCAGCAGCCCTCGAGGGACTAGCGGCTACGAGCAGTACTTC. It translates to CASSPRGTSGYEQYF.